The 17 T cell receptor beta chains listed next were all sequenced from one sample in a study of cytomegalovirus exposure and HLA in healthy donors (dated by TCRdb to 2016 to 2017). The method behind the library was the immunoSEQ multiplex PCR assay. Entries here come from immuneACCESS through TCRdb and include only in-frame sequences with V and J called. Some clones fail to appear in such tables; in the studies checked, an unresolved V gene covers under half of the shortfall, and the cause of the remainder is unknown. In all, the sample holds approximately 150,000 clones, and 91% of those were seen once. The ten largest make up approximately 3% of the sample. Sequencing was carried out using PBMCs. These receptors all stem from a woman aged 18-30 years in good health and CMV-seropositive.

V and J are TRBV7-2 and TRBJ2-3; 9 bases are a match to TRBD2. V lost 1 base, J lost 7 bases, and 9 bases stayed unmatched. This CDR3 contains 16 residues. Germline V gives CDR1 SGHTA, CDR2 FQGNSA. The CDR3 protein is CASSLELAGPPYTQYF. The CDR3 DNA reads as TGTGCCAGCAGCTTAGAGCTAGCGGGGCCCCCATATACGCAGTATTTT. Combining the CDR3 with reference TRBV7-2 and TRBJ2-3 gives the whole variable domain GAGVSQSPSNKVTEKGKDVELRCDPISGHTALYWYRQSLGQGLEFLIYFQGNSAPDKSGLPSDRFSAERTGGSVSTLTIQRTQQEDSAVYLCASSLELAGPPYTQYFGPGTRLTVL.

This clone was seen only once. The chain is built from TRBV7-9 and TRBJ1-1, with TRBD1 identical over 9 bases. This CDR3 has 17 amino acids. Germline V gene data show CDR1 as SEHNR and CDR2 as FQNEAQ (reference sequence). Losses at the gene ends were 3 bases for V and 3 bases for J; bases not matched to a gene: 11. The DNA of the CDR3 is TGTGCCAGCAGCTTGGTGGGACAGGGTGGTGTGTACACTGAAGCTTTCTTT. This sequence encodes CASSLVGQGGVYTEAFF.

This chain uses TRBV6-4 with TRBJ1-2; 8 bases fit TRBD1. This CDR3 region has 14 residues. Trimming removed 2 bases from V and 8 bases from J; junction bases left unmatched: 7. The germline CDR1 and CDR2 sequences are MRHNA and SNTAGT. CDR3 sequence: CASSDGQGALGYTF. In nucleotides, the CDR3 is TGTGCCAGCAGTGACGGGCAGGGGGCATTGGGCTACACCTTC.

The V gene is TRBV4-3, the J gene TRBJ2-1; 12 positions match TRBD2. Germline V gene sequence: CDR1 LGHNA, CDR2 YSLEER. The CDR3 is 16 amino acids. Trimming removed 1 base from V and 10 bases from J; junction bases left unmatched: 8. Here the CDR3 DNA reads TGCGCCAGCAGCCAAGCTCGGACTAGCGGGATAGGGGAGCAGTTCTTC. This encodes CASSQARTSGIGEQFF.

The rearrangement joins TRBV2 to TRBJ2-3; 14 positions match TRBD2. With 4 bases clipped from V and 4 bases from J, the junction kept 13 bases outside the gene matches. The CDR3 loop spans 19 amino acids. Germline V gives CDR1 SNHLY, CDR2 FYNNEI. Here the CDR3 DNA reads TGTGCCAGCAGTGCTACTGGGACTAGCGGGGGCCTCAAGGCAGATACGCAGTATTTT. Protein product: CASSATGTSGGLKADTQYF.

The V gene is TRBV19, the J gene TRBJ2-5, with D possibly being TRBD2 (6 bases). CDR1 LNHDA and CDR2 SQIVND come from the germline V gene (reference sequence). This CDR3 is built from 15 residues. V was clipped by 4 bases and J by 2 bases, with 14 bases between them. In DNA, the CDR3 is TGTGCCAGTAGTAAAGGACTAACAACTCAAGAGACCCAGTACTTC. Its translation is CASSKGLTTQETQYF. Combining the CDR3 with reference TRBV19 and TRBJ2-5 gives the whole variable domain DGGITQSPKYLFRKEGQNVTLSCEQNLNHDAMYWYRQDPGQGLRLIYYSQIVNDFQKGDIAEGYSVSREKKESFPLTVTSAQKNPTAFYLCASSKGLTTQETQYFGPGTRLLVL.

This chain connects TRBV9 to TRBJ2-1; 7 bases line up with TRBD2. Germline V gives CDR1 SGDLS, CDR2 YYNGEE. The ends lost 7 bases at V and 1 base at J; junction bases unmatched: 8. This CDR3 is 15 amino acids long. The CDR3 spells CASRPEAGSYNEQFF. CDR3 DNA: TGTGCCAGCCGCCCCGAAGCGGGGTCCTACAATGAGCAGTTCTTC.

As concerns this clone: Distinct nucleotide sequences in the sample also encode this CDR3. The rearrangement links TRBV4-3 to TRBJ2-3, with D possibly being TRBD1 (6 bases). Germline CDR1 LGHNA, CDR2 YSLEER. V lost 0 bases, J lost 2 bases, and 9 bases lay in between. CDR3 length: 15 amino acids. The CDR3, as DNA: TGCGCCAGCAGCCAAGATTGGACAGCCACAGATACGCAGTATTTT. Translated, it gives CASSQDWTATDTQYF.

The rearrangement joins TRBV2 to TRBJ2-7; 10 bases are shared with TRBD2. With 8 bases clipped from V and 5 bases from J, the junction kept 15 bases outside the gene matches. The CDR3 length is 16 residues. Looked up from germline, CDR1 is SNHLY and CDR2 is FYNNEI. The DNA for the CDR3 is TGTGCCAGCGGGGAGCCGGGACTAGCGTCGGTCAACGAGCAGTACTTC. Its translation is CASGEPGLASVNEQYF. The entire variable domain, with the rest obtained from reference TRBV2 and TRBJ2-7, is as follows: EPEVTQTPSHQVTQMGQEVILRCVPISNHLYFYWYRQILGQKVEFLVSFYNNEISEKSEIFDDQFSVERPDGSNFTLKIRSTKLEDSAMYFCASGEPGLASVNEQYFGPGTRLTVT.

The CDR3 DNA reads TGTGCCAGCAGTTCACCGCGGGCGGACGCTAACTATGGCTACACCTTC. Its protein is CASSSPRADANYGYTF. The chain uses TRBV28 and TRBJ1-2; D is unresolved. V shed 4 bases and J shed 0 bases, with 15 bases lying between them. CDR1 and CDR2 from the germline V gene are MDHEN and SYDVKM. The CDR3 is 16 residues long.

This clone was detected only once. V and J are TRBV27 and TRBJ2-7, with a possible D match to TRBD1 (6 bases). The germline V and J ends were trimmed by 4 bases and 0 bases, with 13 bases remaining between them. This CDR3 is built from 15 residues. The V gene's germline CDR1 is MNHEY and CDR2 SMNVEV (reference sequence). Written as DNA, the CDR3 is TGTGCCAGCAGTTCTGGGACACGTACCTCCTACGAGCAGTACTTC. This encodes CASSSGTRTSYEQYF.

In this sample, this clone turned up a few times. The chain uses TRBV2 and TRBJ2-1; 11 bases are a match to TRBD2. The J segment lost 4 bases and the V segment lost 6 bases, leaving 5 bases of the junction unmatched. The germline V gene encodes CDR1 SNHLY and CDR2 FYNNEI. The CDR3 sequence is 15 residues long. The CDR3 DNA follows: TGTGCCAGCAGGCTAGCGGGAGGCCTATACAATGAGCAGTTCTTC. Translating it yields CASRLAGGLYNEQFF. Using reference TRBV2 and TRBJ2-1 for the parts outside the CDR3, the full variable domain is EPEVTQTPSHQVTQMGQEVILRCVPISNHLYFYWYRQILGQKVEFLVSFYNNEISEKSEIFDDQFSVERPDGSNFTLKIRSTKLEDSAMYFCASRLAGGLYNEQFFGPGTRLTVL.

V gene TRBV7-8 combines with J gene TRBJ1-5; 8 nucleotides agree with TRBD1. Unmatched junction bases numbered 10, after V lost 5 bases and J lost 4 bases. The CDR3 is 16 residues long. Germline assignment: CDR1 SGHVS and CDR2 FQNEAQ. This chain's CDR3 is CASSRSQGALNQPQHF. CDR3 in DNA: TGTGCCAGCAGCAGATCCCAGGGGGCTCTAAATCAGCCCCAGCATTTT.

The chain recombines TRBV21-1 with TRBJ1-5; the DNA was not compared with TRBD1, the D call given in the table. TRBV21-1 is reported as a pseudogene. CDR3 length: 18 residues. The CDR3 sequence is CASSKAVRGVGGNQPQHF. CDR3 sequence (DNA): TGTGCCAGCAGCAAAGCGGTCCGTGGGGTAGGGGGCAATCAGCCCCAGCATTTT.

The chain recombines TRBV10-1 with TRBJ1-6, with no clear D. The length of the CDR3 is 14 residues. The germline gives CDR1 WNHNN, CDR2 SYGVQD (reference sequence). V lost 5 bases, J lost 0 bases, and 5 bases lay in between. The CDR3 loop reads CASSPGSYNSPLHF. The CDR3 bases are TGCGCCAGCAGTCCAGGCTCCTATAATTCACCCCTCCACTTT.

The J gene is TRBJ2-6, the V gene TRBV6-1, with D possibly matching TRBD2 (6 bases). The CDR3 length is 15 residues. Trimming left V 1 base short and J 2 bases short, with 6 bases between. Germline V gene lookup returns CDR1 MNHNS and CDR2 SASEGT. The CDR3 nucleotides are TGTGCCAGCAGTGAAGGGAGGGCTGGGGCCAACGTCCTGACTTTC. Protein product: CASSEGRAGANVLTF.

The CDR3 region has the DNA TGTGCCAGCAGCTTAGCGGCGGGGCGGTCCCCTTCACCCCTCCACTTT. This sequence encodes CASSLAAGRSPSPLHF. The V call is TRBV7-8, the J call TRBJ1-6, with a weak D call TRBD1 (5 bases). The CDR3 extends over 16 amino acids. V was trimmed by 0 bases and J by 9 bases, leaving 15 bases between them. The germline gives CDR1 SGHVS, CDR2 FQNEAQ.